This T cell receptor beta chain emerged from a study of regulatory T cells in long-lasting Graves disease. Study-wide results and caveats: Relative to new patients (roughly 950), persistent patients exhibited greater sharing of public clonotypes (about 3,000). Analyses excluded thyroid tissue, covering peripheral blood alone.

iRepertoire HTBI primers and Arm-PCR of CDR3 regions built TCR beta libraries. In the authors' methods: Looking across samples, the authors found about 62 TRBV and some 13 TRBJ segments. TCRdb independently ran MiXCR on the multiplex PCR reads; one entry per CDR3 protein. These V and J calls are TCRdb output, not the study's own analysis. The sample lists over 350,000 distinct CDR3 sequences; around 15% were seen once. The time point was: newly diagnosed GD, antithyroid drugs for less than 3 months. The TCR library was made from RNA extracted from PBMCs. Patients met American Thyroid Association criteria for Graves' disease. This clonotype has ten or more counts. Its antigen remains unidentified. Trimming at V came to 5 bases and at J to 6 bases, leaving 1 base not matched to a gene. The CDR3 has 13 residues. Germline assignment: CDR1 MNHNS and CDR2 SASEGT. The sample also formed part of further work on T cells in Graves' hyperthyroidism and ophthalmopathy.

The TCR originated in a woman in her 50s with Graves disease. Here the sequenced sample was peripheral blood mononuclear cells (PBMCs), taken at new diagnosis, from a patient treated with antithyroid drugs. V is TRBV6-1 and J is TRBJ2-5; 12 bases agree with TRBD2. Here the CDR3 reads CASSTSGGQTQYF. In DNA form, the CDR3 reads TGTGCCAGCAGTACTAGCGGGGGGCAGACCCAGTACTTC.